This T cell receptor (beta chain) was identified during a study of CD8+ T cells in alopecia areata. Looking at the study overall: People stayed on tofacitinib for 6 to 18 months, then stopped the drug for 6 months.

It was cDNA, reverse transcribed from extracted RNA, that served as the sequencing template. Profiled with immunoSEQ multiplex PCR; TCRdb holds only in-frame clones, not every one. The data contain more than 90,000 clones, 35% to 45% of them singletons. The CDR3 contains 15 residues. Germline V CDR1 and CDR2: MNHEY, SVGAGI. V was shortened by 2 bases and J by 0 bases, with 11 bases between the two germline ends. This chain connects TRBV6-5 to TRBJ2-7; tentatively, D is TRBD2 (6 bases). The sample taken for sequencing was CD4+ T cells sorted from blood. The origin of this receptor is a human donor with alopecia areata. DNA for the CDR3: TGTGCCAGCAGTTACGCGGGAACCCTCTCCTACGAGCAGTACTTC. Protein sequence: CASSYAGTLSYEQYF.